This T cell receptor (beta chain) was retrieved from a study of shared clonotypes between healthy human individuals. Overall study findings and caveats: Roughly 5% of naive CD4 clonotypes were common to a few donors. Donors were few, which limited the genetic and exposure-history diversity represented.

The CDR3 totals 16 residues. Trimming removed 5 bases from V and 0 bases from J, with 14 bases in between. Germline V lookup: CDR1 SEHNR, CDR2 FQNEAQ (reference sequence). Every contributor of samples was a Caucasian grown-up residing in Nashville, Tennessee. Concerning this clone: The antigen remains undetermined.

Assay execution proceeded at the deep level. Profiled with immunoSEQ multiplex PCR; TCRdb holds only in-frame clones, not every one. The data contain approximately 320,000 clones, around 86% of them singletons. This TCR was sampled from a man between 18 and 35 years old in good health. The chain recombines TRBV7-9 with TRBJ2-4; D possibly corresponds to TRBD2 (5 bases). Sequencing was done on a sample of memory CD8+ T cells sorted from blood. The subset is: CD45RO+ cells pooled with CCR7-negative TemRA cells. CDR3 in DNA: TGTGCCAGCAGCCCCACAGAGGGTCTAGCCAAAAACATTCAGTACTTC. Protein product: CASSPTEGLAKNIQYF. The full variable domain, rest sourced from reference TRBV7-9 and TRBJ2-4, is DTGVSQNPRHKITKRGQNVTFRCDPISEHNRLYWYRQTLGQGPEFLTYFQNEAQLEKSRLLSDRFSAERPKGSFSTLEIQRTEQGDSAMYLCASSPTEGLAKNIQYFGAGTRLSVL.